The clone carrying this T cell receptor beta chain was seen just once. The target antigen is unknown. The record originates from a study of shared clonotypes between healthy human individuals. Looking at the study overall: Used for every donor were three CD4 naive, three CD4 memory, two CD8 naive and one CD8 memory plate. Broader study findings: Estimated richness values were generally larger in naive subsets than in memory subsets.

The data were produced by immunoSEQ multiplex PCR, yet TCRdb's version contains in-frame clones alone and is incomplete. The sample has about 1.1 million clones, approximately 80% seen once. The study drew all its donors from Caucasian adults living in Nashville, Tennessee. V lost 5 bases and J lost 4; bases outside the gene matches: 12. The germline V gene encodes CDR1 LNHDA and CDR2 SQIVND (reference sequence). The CDR3 is 16 residues long. Sequenced input: memory CD4+ T cells from PBMCs. The subset: CD45RA-negative fraction. The TCR was taken from a man aged 18 to 35 in good health. Some clones in this sample may be carry-over from other donors' samples. V and J are TRBV19 and TRBJ1-2; 8 nucleotides agree with TRBD1. This CDR3 reads CASSLRIGQGAYGYTF. The CDR3 DNA reads TGTGCCAGTAGTCTCCGCATTGGGCAGGGGGCCTATGGCTACACCTTC.